A single sample is the source of the 8 T cell receptor beta chains below, sequenced in a study of blood T cell repertoires in COVID-19. Data came from immunoSEQ multiplex PCR; TCRdb stores just in-frame clones and leaves some out. The repertoire has about 76,000 clones, about 86% of them found once; the top ten carry 15% to 20%. Sequenced input: peripheral blood. The receptor set was obtained from a human donor in a cohort sampled during active COVID-19.

The chain employs TRBV7-2 and TRBJ2-7; D is undetermined. This CDR3 comprises 15 residues. Trimming cost V 4 bases and J 2 bases, with 15 bases left between them. From germline, CDR1 is SGHTA and CDR2 FQGNSA. The CDR3 DNA follows: TGTGCCAGCAGCTCCCAGGCCGGCTCCCCCTACGAGCAGTACTTC. Translation: CASSSQAGSPYEQYF. The whole variable domain, remainder taken from reference TRBV7-2 and TRBJ2-7, is GAGVSQSPSNKVTEKGKDVELRCDPISGHTALYWYRQSLGQGLEFLIYFQGNSAPDKSGLPSDRFSAERTGGSVSTLTIQRTQQEDSAVYLCASSSQAGSPYEQYFGPGTRLTVT.

The chain joins TRBV4-1 to TRBJ1-2, with D unresolved. The CDR3 sequence is 15 residues long. From germline, CDR1 is MGHRA and CDR2 YSYEKL. V was trimmed by 1 base and J by 8 bases, leaving 17 bases between them. The CDR3 spells CASSQARPRIKGYTF. The DNA for the CDR3 is TGCGCCAGCAGCCAAGCCCGACCGAGGATAAAGGGCTACACCTTC.

The genes are TRBV3-1 (or the pseudogene TRBV3-2) and TRBJ2-5, with 7 bases identical to TRBD2. The ends lost 5 bases at V and 4 bases at J; junction bases unmatched: 13. The CDR3 length is 16 residues. Germline V lookup: CDR1 LGHDT, CDR2 YNNKEL (reference sequence). The CDR3 sequence is CASSVMGGAGRETQYF. CDR3 bases: TGTGCCAGCAGCGTCATGGGAGGGGCGGGCCGAGAGACCCAGTACTTC.

This chain uses TRBV7-3 with TRBJ2-2, with 11 bases aligning to TRBD1. The CDR3 covers 17 residues. Per germline, CDR1 SGHTA and CDR2 FQGTGA. J was trimmed by 7 bases and V by 2 bases; bases with no gene match: 9. The CDR3 DNA sequence: TGTGCCAGCAGCTTATTACCCACGGGACAGGGGGTCGGGGAGCTGTTTTTT. It codes for CASSLLPTGQGVGELFF.

The chain combines TRBV10-2 with TRBJ2-1; 9 positions agree with TRBD2. The CDR3 has 15 residues. CDR1 is WSHSY and CDR2 is SAAADI in the germline V gene. After removal of 6 bases from V and 1 base from J, the junction contained 4 bases not matched to a gene. CDR3 DNA sequence: TGCGCCAGCAGCCTGACTAGCGGTTCCTACAATGAGCAGTTCTTC. It specifies CASSLTSGSYNEQFF.

This chain joins TRBV5-1 and TRBJ2-7; TRBD2 matches at 9 bases. V lost 4 bases to trimming and J lost 1 base; unmatched junction nucleotides: 15. CDR1 SGHRS and CDR2 YFSETQ come from the germline V gene. This CDR3 is 18 amino acids long. Written as DNA, the CDR3 is TGCGCCAGCAGCCCGGAGGCTAGCGGGACTTTCCTTTCCTACGAGCAGTACTTC. Translating it yields CASSPEASGTFLSYEQYF.

The CDR3 sequence is CASSSRSEAFF. DNA for the CDR3: TGTGCCAGCAGCTCCAGATCTGAAGCTTTCTTT. The V call is TRBV5-6, the J call TRBJ1-1, with D unresolved. The germline V gene encodes CDR1 SGHDT and CDR2 YYEEEE. The V and J ends lost 3 bases and 6 bases respectively, with 6 bases between them. The CDR3 loop spans 11 amino acids.

The rearrangement uses TRBV25-1 and TRBJ2-7; D uncertain. This CDR3 comprises 13 residues. V lost 0 bases and J 8 bases, leaving 11 bases between the germline ends. The germline V gene has CDR1 MGHDK and CDR2 SYGVNS. The CDR3 nucleotides read TGTGCCAGCAGTGAATATCCGGGTGGAAAGCAGTACTTC. It encodes CASSEYPGGKQYF.